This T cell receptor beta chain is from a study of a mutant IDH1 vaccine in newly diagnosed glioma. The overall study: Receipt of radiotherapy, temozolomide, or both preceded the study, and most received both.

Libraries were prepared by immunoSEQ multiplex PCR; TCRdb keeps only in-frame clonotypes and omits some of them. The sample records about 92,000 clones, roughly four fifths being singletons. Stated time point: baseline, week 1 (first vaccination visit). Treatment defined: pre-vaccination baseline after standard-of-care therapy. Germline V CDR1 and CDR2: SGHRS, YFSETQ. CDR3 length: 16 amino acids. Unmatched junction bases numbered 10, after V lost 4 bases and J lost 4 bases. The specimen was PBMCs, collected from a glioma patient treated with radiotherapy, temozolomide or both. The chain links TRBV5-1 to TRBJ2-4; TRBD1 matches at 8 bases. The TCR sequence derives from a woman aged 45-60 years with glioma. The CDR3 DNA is TGCGCCAGCAGCGCTTACCGACAGGGGCAGAAAAACATTCAGTACTTC. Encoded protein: CASSAYRQGQKNIQYF.